One and the same sample provided the 28 T cell receptor beta chains below, sequenced in a study of blood T cell repertoires in COVID-19. TCRdb keeps only in-frame clones here, not all; method: immunoSEQ multiplex PCR. This table has 95,000 to 100,000 clones, around 92% appearing once. The sample comprised peripheral blood. All receptors derive from a man over 45 with active COVID-19.

V and J are TRBV28 and TRBJ1-5; D is possibly TRBD1 (6 bases). Germline V gene sequence: CDR1 MDHEN, CDR2 SYDVKM. This CDR3 comprises 13 residues. V shed 3 bases and J shed 4 bases, with 7 bases lying between them. CDR3 sequence (DNA): TGTGCCAGCAGTTTGGACAGAAATCAGCCCCAGCATTTT. This sequence encodes CASSLDRNQPQHF.

The rearrangement links TRBV7-6 to TRBJ2-7; maybe TRBD2 (6 bases). With 1 base removed from V and 1 base from J, the gap between germline ends came to 11 bases. Germline lookup yields CDR1 SGHVS and CDR2 FNYEAQ. There are 15 residues in the CDR3. Here the CDR3 reads CASSLEAGWSYEQYF. DNA of the CDR3: TGTGCCAGCAGCTTAGAAGCGGGCTGGTCCTACGAGCAGTACTTC.

The chain combines TRBV15 with TRBJ2-1; D not certain. The CDR3 runs 12 residues. V was cut by 0 bases and J by 7 bases, with 4 bases left in between. CDR1 LNHNV and CDR2 YYDKDF come from the germline V gene (reference sequence). The CDR3 nucleotides read TGTGCCACCAGCAGAGATGCGAATGAGCAGTTCTTC. This translates into CATSRDANEQFF.

This sequence joins TRBV6-2 or TRBV6-3 and TRBJ2-5, with D possibly being TRBD1 (6 bases). The germline V gene encodes CDR1 MNHEY and CDR2 SVGEGT. The CDR3 totals 13 residues. Trimming cost V 5 bases and J 5 bases, with 12 bases left between them. In DNA form, the CDR3 reads TGTGCCAGCAGTGACAGGTTTTCGGAGACCCAGTACTTC. Its protein is CASSDRFSETQYF.

The chain links TRBV9 to TRBJ2-1, with 8 bases fitting TRBD2. This CDR3 has 16 amino acids. Germline V CDR1 and CDR2: SGDLS, YYNGEE. Germline trimming cut 4 bases from V and 3 bases from J; bases unmatched to any gene: 9. The CDR3 reads CASSPSGGTNYNEQFF. DNA for the CDR3: TGTGCCAGCAGCCCGAGCGGGGGAACCAACTACAATGAGCAGTTCTTC.

V and J are TRBV28 and TRBJ1-1, with TRBD1 matching over 9 bases. Germline assignment: CDR1 MDHEN and CDR2 SYDVKM. The V segment lost 2 bases and the J segment 4 bases; nucleotides outside the gene matches: 5. This CDR3 region has 15 residues. CDR3 protein: CASSLGTGIGTEAFF. The CDR3 nucleotides read TGTGCCAGCAGTTTAGGGACAGGGATCGGCACTGAAGCTTTCTTT.

This chain links TRBV19 with TRBJ2-4; the D gene is possibly TRBD1 (6 bases). CDR1 LNHDA and CDR2 SQIVND come from the germline V gene (reference sequence). This CDR3 has 14 residues. V shed 6 bases and J shed 3 bases, with 12 bases lying between them. This CDR3 is CASSYRVGKNIQYF. The CDR3 region has the DNA TGTGCCAGTAGCTACAGGGTTGGCAAAAACATTCAGTACTTC.

The chain links TRBV7-9 to TRBJ2-2; TRBD2 matches at 8 bases. After removal of 7 bases from V and 7 bases from J, the junction contained 11 bases not matched to a gene. Per germline, CDR1 SEHNR and CDR2 FQNEAQ (reference sequence). CDR3 length: 15 amino acids. CDR3 in DNA: TGTGCCAGCACCTACATAGCGGGGCAGGGCGGGGAGCTGTTTTTT. It translates to CASTYIAGQGGELFF.

This clone has only a few counts. The V call is TRBV5-1, the J call TRBJ1-3; D is uncertain. The CDR3 consists of 14 residues. Trimming removed 1 base from V and 0 bases from J, with 5 bases in between. Germline V gene lookup returns CDR1 SGHRS and CDR2 YFSETQ. For the CDR3, the DNA is TGCGCCAGCAGCTTGACGGGCTCTGGAAACACCATATATTTT. It specifies CASSLTGSGNTIYF.

The rearrangement joins TRBV5-4 to TRBJ1-5; D is uncertain. The germline V gene has CDR1 SGHNT and CDR2 YYREEE (reference sequence). Trimming stripped 0 bases from V and 7 bases from J, with 2 bases between. This CDR3 contains 11 residues. The CDR3 region is CASSLVQPQHF. As DNA, the CDR3 is TGTGCCAGCAGCTTGGTACAGCCCCAGCATTTT.

The chain employs TRBV28 and TRBJ2-1, with 14 bases aligning to TRBD2. The germline V gene encodes CDR1 MDHEN and CDR2 SYDVKM. The CDR3 extends over 16 amino acids. Trimming removed 7 bases from V and 4 bases from J; junction bases left unmatched: 6. CDR3 sequence reads: CASTGTSGSRYNEQFF. DNA for the CDR3: TGTGCCAGCACGGGGACTAGCGGGAGTAGGTACAATGAGCAGTTCTTC. The full variable domain, its missing parts supplied by reference TRBV28 and TRBJ2-1, is DVKVTQSSRYLVKRTGEKVFLECVQDMDHENMFWYRQDPGLGLRLIYFSYDVKMKEKGDIPEGYSVSREKKERFSLILESASTNQTSMYLCASTGTSGSRYNEQFFGPGTRLTVL.

This clone was recorded only once. The chain is built from TRBV6-5 and TRBJ2-5; TRBD2 matches at 7 bases. This CDR3 contains 13 residues. Germline loops: CDR1 MNHEY, CDR2 SVGAGI. The CDR3 sequence is CGTGAGWRETQYF. For the CDR3, the DNA is TGTGGAACCGGAGCGGGATGGAGAGAGACCCAGTACTTC.

In its sample, this clone was seen once. This sequence joins TRBV3-1 (or the pseudogene TRBV3-2) and TRBJ2-5; 13 bases line up with TRBD2. The junction had 6 bases not matched to a gene; V was cut back by 4 bases and J by 4 bases. Germline values: CDR1 LGHDT, CDR2 YNNKEL (reference sequence). CDR3 length: 16 residues. Here the CDR3 DNA reads TGTGCCAGCAGCCCGGGGACTAGCGGGAATCGAGAGACCCAGTACTTC. This codes for CASSPGTSGNRETQYF.

This clone was detected only once. The J gene is TRBJ1-1, the V gene TRBV7-9; 10 bases fit TRBD1. CDR1 SEHNR and CDR2 FQNEAQ come from the germline V gene (reference sequence). This CDR3 is built from 13 residues. V shed 8 bases, J shed 5 bases, and the junction held 5 bases outside the gene matches. The CDR3 nucleotides read TGTGCCAGCTTGGACAGGGGGACGACTGAAGCTTTCTTT. This sequence encodes CASLDRGTTEAFF.

The chain links TRBV6-8 to TRBJ2-3, with 11 nucleotides matching TRBD2. The CDR3 runs 17 residues. The germline V gene encodes CDR1 MNHGY and CDR2 SAAAGT. Trimming cost V 2 bases and J 3 bases; bases outside gene matches: 7. CDR3 nucleotide sequence: TGTGCCAGCAGTTACCGCCTAGCGGGAGGACGGACAGATACGCAGTATTTT. Its translation: CASSYRLAGGRTDTQYF.

V gene TRBV19 combines with J gene TRBJ2-3; 7 positions agree with TRBD2. The CDR3 sequence is 22 residues long. Losses at the gene ends were 1 base for V and 3 bases for J; bases not matched to a gene: 25. Germline lookup yields CDR1 LNHDA and CDR2 SQIVND (reference sequence). Here the CDR3 reads CASSIGTRLALRGLHPTDTQYF. The CDR3 DNA is TGTGCCAGTAGTATAGGGACGCGGCTAGCGTTGAGGGGACTACACCCTACAGATACGCAGTATTTT.

Only a few counts were recorded for this clone. CDR3 bases: TGCGCCAGCAGTCCCGGGACTAGCGGCTACGAGCAGTACTTC. As protein: CASSPGTSGYEQYF. This chain connects TRBV10-1 to TRBJ2-7, with 11 bases that match TRBD2. This CDR3 has 14 amino acids. Trimming cost V 5 bases and J 3 bases; bases outside gene matches: 3. The germline V gene encodes CDR1 WNHNN and CDR2 SYGVQD (reference sequence).

The CDR3 is CASSERMGGDYGYTF. Written as DNA, the CDR3 is TGTGCCAGCAGTGAGCGCATGGGAGGGGACTATGGCTACACCTTC. This chain links TRBV6-1 with TRBJ1-2; tentatively, D is TRBD1 (5 bases). The CDR3 totals 15 residues. The V end was cut by 3 bases, the J end by 3 bases, with 14 bases between. Germline V gene sequence: CDR1 MNHNS, CDR2 SASEGT.

The V call is TRBV7-7, the J call TRBJ2-5, with D possibly being TRBD2 (6 bases). CDR3 length equals 15 residues. Germline V lookup: CDR1 SSHAT, CDR2 FNYEAQ (reference sequence). V shed 1 base and J shed 2 bases, with 11 bases lying between them. CDR3 region: CASSLGLVRQETQYF. In DNA, the CDR3 is TGTGCCAGCAGCTTAGGACTAGTCAGGCAAGAGACCCAGTACTTC.

This clone was recorded a few times. This chain connects TRBV30 to TRBJ1-2, with 7 bases identical to TRBD1. The CDR3 is 13 residues long. From germline, CDR1 is GTSNPN and CDR2 SVGIG (reference sequence). V lost 2 bases, J lost 6 bases, and 6 bases stayed unmatched. CDR3 protein: CAWSPGQSNGYTF. As DNA, the CDR3 is TGTGCCTGGAGTCCGGGACAGTCCAATGGCTACACCTTC.

The V and J genes are TRBV28 and TRBJ1-5, with D possibly being TRBD1 (5 bases). V was clipped by 5 bases and J by 6 bases, with 17 bases between them. Germline CDR1 is MDHEN and CDR2 is SYDVKM. This CDR3 is 15 amino acids long. Here the CDR3 reads CASSPPRGEGQPQHF. CDR3 nucleotides: TGTGCCAGCAGTCCCCCAAGGGGCGAAGGTCAGCCCCAGCATTTT.

This chain uses TRBV11-2 with TRBJ2-7; D not certain. Trimming took 6 bases from V and 3 from J, leaving 21 bases between them. The germline V gene has CDR1 SGHAT and CDR2 FQNNGV. The CDR3 contains 16 residues. The CDR3 loop reads CASSRLTPEINYEQYF. The CDR3 DNA sequence: TGTGCCAGCAGTAGACTGACCCCGGAGATCAACTACGAGCAGTACTTC. Complete variable domain (other parts from reference TRBV11-2 and TRBJ2-7): EAGVAQSPRYKIIEKRQSVAFWCNPISGHATLYWYQQILGQGPKLLIQFQNNGVVDDSQLPKDRFSAERLKGVDSTLKIQPAKLEDSAVYLCASSRLTPEINYEQYFGPGTRLTVT.

The CDR3 loop is CASSLLGEGVYNEQFF. In DNA, the CDR3 is TGTGCCAGCAGCCTCCTCGGGGAGGGAGTCTACAATGAGCAGTTCTTC. The chain recombines TRBV9 with TRBJ2-1; 7 bases agree with TRBD2. Germline V CDR1 and CDR2: SGDLS, YYNGEE. The trim removed 4 bases at V and 3 bases at J, leaving 10 bases unmatched. The CDR3 is 16 residues long.

V and J are TRBV3-1 (or the pseudogene TRBV3-2) and TRBJ1-5; the match to TRBD1 covers 10 bases. Trimming took 4 bases from V and 4 from J; bases not matched to a gene: 7. CDR1 is LGHDT and CDR2 is YNNKEL in the germline V gene (reference sequence). The CDR3 consists of 16 residues. The CDR3 DNA reads as TGTGCCAGCAGCCTGGGACAGGGGTGGGGGAATCAGCCCCAGCATTTT. Amino acids: CASSLGQGWGNQPQHF.

The CDR3 spells CASSSSRGGGGEQFF. In DNA form, the CDR3 reads TGTGCCAGCAGCTCCTCCCGTGGAGGCGGGGGTGAGCAGTTCTTC. The rearrangement links TRBV5-4 to TRBJ2-1, with 7 bases fitting TRBD2. Trimming removed 3 bases from V and 9 bases from J; junction bases left unmatched: 12. In germline, CDR1 is SGHNT, CDR2 YYREEE (reference sequence). This CDR3 is built from 15 residues.

V gene TRBV5-8 combines with J gene TRBJ2-5; 8 positions agree with TRBD2. There are 17 residues in the CDR3. V was clipped by 3 bases and J by 1 base; unmatched bases: 11. Germline V gives CDR1 SGHTS, CDR2 YDEGEE. CDR3: CASSYGGGSSLQETQYF. DNA of the CDR3: TGTGCCAGCAGCTACGGGGGGGGTAGCAGCCTCCAAGAGACCCAGTACTTC.

The chain carries TRBV5-1 and TRBJ2-1, with D possibly TRBD1 on 6 matching bases. CDR1 and CDR2 (germline): SGHRS, YFSETQ. The CDR3 length is 15 residues. The V and J ends lost 1 base and 3 bases respectively, with 11 bases between them. The CDR3 DNA reads TGCGCCAGCAGCTTGACAGGGTCGGGCTACAATGAGCAGTTCTTC. This translates into CASSLTGSGYNEQFF.

The chain links TRBV15 to TRBJ1-1, with D possibly TRBD1 on 5 matching bases. From germline, CDR1 is LNHNV and CDR2 YYDKDF (reference sequence). Trimming removed 0 bases at V and 4 bases at J, with 9 bases between. The CDR3 extends over 14 amino acids. The DNA of the CDR3 is TGTGCCACCAGCAGAGAGGAGGGGAGCACTGAAGCTTTCTTT. This sequence encodes CATSREEGSTEAFF.